What follows describes a single T cell receptor (beta chain). The sample originates from a study of shared clonotypes between healthy human individuals. HIV-negative, healthy adults without recent acute infections or vaccinations were the donors. All participating donors were Caucasian adults from Nashville, Tennessee. Sorted-subset replicate PCRs used roughly 180 ng DNA, approximately 33,000 T cell genomes. Generated by immunoSEQ multiplex PCR, the TCRdb table keeps only in-frame clones and is missing some. The table lists about 660,000 clones, about 74% of them singletons. V trimming: 3 bases; J trimming: 2 bases; junction bases outside the gene matches: 7. The CDR3 runs to 14 residues. The germline gives CDR1 GTSNPN, CDR2 SVGIG (reference sequence).

Sequencing was done on a sample of memory CD4+ T cells sorted from blood. Regarding subset: CD45RA-negative fraction. This receptor was taken from a woman aged 25 to 45 in good health. The J gene is TRBJ2-7, the V gene TRBV30, with 7 bases that match TRBD1. The CDR3 protein is CAWRATGPAYEQYF. The DNA for the CDR3 is TGTGCCTGGAGGGCGACAGGGCCAGCCTACGAGCAGTACTTC.